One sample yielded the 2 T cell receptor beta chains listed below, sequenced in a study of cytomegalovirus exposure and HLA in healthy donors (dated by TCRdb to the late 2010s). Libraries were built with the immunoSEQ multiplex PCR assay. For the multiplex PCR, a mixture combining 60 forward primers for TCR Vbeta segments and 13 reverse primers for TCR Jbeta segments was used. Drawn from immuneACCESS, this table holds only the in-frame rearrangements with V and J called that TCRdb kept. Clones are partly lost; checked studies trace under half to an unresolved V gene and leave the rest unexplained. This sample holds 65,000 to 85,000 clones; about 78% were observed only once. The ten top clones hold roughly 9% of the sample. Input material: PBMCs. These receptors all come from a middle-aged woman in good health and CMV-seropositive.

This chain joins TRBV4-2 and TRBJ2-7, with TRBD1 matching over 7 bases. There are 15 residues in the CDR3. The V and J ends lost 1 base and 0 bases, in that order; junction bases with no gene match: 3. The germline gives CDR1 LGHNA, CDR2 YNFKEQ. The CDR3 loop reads CASSQGQGDSYEQYF. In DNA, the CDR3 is TGTGCCAGCAGCCAAGGACAGGGTGACTCCTACGAGCAGTACTTC.

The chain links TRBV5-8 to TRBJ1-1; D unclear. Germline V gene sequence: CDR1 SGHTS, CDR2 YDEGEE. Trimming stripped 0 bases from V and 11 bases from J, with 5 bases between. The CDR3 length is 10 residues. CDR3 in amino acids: CASSLVGAFF. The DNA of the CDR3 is TGTGCCAGCAGCTTGGTGGGCGCTTTCTTT.